This TCR beta chain was observed in a study of blood T cell repertoires in COVID-19. Here immunoSEQ multiplex PCR was the method, and the copy in TCRdb shows in-frame clones only, minus some. The sample includes approximately 210,000 clones, around 81% of them seen just once. Germline loops: CDR1 SGHRS, CDR2 YFSETQ. Between the trimmed V and J ends, which lost 4 bases and 8 bases, there was a span of 15 bases. CDR3 length equals 14 residues. This clone was seen only once. The clonotype originates from a young man with acute COVID-19. The V gene is TRBV5-1, the J gene TRBJ1-4; D is unresolved. Material for sequencing was PBMCs or T cells enriched from blood (not recorded which). The CDR3 sequence: CASSPGGLREKLFF. The CDR3 nucleotides read TGCGCCAGCAGCCCCGGAGGCTTGCGGGAAAAACTGTTTTTT. Complete variable domain (other parts from reference TRBV5-1 and TRBJ1-4): KAGVTQTPRYLIKTRGQQVTLSCSPISGHRSVSWYQQTPGQGLQFLFEYFSETQRNKGNFPGRFSGRQFSNSRSEMNVSTLELGDSALYLCASSPGGLREKLFFGSGTQLSVL.